The 3 T cell receptor beta chains reported below all come from one sample, sequenced in a study of neurological immune-mediated disorders. TCRdb independently ran MiXCR on the 5' RACE reads; one entry per CDR3 protein. The sample holds roughly 70,000 distinct CDR3 sequences, roughly 3.6% seen once. Sequences were obtained from PBMCs. The receptors stem from a man aged 30-40 years with multiple sclerosis.

This clonotype was counted ten times or more. The chain joins TRBV6-4 to TRBJ1-5; TRBD1 might be the D (5 bases). Germline CDR1 MRHNA, CDR2 SNTAGT. Trimming shortened V by 3 bases and J by 1 base, and 10 bases separated the two germline ends. The CDR3 loop spans 15 amino acids. This chain's CDR3 is CASSETGGSNQPQHF. CDR3 bases: TGTGCCAGCAGTGAGACTGGGGGAAGCAATCAGCCCCAGCATTTT.

The chain joins TRBV7-6 to TRBJ2-7; D remains unclear. V shed 2 bases and J shed 4 bases, with 12 bases lying between them. The germline V gene has CDR1 SGHVS and CDR2 FNYEAQ. The CDR3 has 14 amino acids. DNA of the CDR3: TGTGCCAGCAGCTTACAGGAAAGGGAATACGAGCAGTACTTC. It yields the protein CASSLQEREYEQYF.

In its sample, this clonotype was seen many times. The chain joins TRBV27 to TRBJ1-2, with a possible D match to TRBD1 (6 bases). The length of the CDR3 is 14 residues. Trimming removed 3 bases from V and 4 bases from J, with 12 bases in between. Germline V gene lookup returns CDR1 MNHEY and CDR2 SMNVEV (reference sequence). CDR3 region: CASSLGARTYGYTF. The CDR3 bases are TGTGCCAGCAGTTTGGGGGCCAGAACCTATGGCTACACCTTC.